This T cell receptor (beta chain) emerged from a study of blood T cell repertoires in COVID-19. CDR3 length equals 14 residues. V lost 3 bases to trimming and J lost 3 bases; unmatched junction nucleotides: 3. The V gene's germline CDR1 is SGHNT and CDR2 YYREEE (reference sequence). Here immunoSEQ multiplex PCR was the method, and the copy in TCRdb shows in-frame clones only, minus some. This repertoire shows over 250,000 clones, about 89% found once; its top ten account for approximately 2.2%. The origin of this receptor is a man aged 50 to 60 with acute or convalescent COVID-19. The J gene is TRBJ1-3, the V gene TRBV5-4, with 7 bases identical to TRBD1. Sequenced input: peripheral blood. CDR3 DNA: TGTGCCAGCAGCTCTAGACAGGGTGGAAACACCATATATTTT. This translates into CASSSRQGGNTIYF. The full variable domain, rest sourced from reference TRBV5-4 and TRBJ1-3, is ETGVTQSPTHLIKTRGQQVTLRCSSQSGHNTVSWYQQALGQGPQFIFQYYREEENGRGNFPPRFSGLQFPNYSSELNVNALELDDSALYLCASSSRQGGNTIYFGEGSWLTVV.